A selection of T cell receptor beta chains follows, all from one sample in a study of identifying expanded T cells in peripheral blood. Clones were sequenced by immunoSEQ multiplex PCR, and TCRdb holds only the in-frame ones, with some missing. The sample has approximately 57,000 clones; roughly 87% are singletons. Specimen: blood. The receptor set was obtained from a person aged 18 to 70 in good health. Both conserved end residues are part of each CDR3. Each record gives: J gene, V gene, clone size, D gene, CDR3 protein, CDR3 DNA. The D gene is left open where the match is weak. Where a row states a size, it is once, few, many or the class of an expanded clone; other rows omit it.

j_call: TRBJ1-2
v_call: TRBV7-9
clone_size: NA
d_call: NA
cdr3_aa: CASSLDVLVYGYTF
cdr3_nt: TGTGCCAGCAGCTTAGACGTGCTCGTCTATGGCTACACCTTC

j_call: TRBJ1-2
v_call: TRBV4-1
clone_size: NA
d_call: NA
cdr3_aa: CACGQPGADYGYTF
cdr3_nt: TGCGCCTGTGGACAGCCTGGGGCCGACTATGGCTACACCTTC

j_call: TRBJ2-5
v_call: TRBV4-1
clone_size: NA
d_call: TRBD2
cdr3_aa: CASSESGRSGETQYF
cdr3_nt: TGCGCCAGCAGTGAAAGCGGGAGGTCGGGAGAGACCCAGTACTTC

j_call: TRBJ1-6
v_call: TRBV10-1
clone_size: NA
d_call: NA
cdr3_aa: CASSLSYNSPLHF
cdr3_nt: TGCGCCAGCAGCCTCTCCTATAATTCACCCCTCCACTTT

j_call: TRBJ2-7
v_call: TRBV5-6
clone_size: few
d_call: NA
cdr3_aa: CASSLAITDPRSSYEQYF
cdr3_nt: TGTGCCAGCAGCTTGGCAATAACGGACCCGCGTAGCTCCTACGAGCAGTACTTC

j_call: TRBJ1-5
v_call: TRBV19
clone_size: once
d_call: NA
cdr3_aa: CASSQQVNQPQHF
cdr3_nt: TGTGCCAGTAGTCAACAGGTTAATCAGCCCCAGCATTTT

j_call: TRBJ2-2
v_call: TRBV5-1
clone_size: NA
d_call: TRBD1
cdr3_aa: CASSLGDRNTGELFF
cdr3_nt: TGCGCCAGCAGCTTGGGGGACAGGAACACCGGGGAGCTGTTTTTT

j_call: TRBJ1-2
v_call: TRBV4-1
clone_size: NA
d_call: TRBD1
cdr3_aa: CASSQGGAGGAGYTF
cdr3_nt: TGCGCCAGCAGCCAAGGAGGGGCAGGGGGCGCGGGCTACACCTTC

j_call: TRBJ1-2
v_call: TRBV5-1
clone_size: NA
d_call: NA
cdr3_aa: CASSLEQGLYGYTF
cdr3_nt: TGCGCCAGCAGCTTGGAACAGGGCCTCTATGGCTACACCTTC

j_call: TRBJ1-2
v_call: TRBV7-2
clone_size: once
d_call: NA
cdr3_aa: CASSTASGYTF
cdr3_nt: TGTGCCAGCAGCACGGCAAGTGGCTACACCTTC

j_call: TRBJ2-5
v_call: TRBV10-3
clone_size: NA
d_call: TRBD1
cdr3_aa: CAISLTGRETQYF
cdr3_nt: TGTGCCATCAGTTTGACAGGGAGAGAGACCCAGTACTTC

j_call: TRBJ1-1
v_call: TRBV4-3
clone_size: once
d_call: TRBD1
cdr3_aa: CASSQGQYTEAFF
cdr3_nt: TGCGCCAGCAGCCAGGGACAGTACACTGAAGCTTTCTTT

j_call: TRBJ2-7
v_call: TRBV23-1
clone_size: NA
d_call: NA
cdr3_aa: CASSQLRFGRTSYEQYF
cdr3_nt: TGCGCCAGCAGTCAATTAAGATTCGGGAGAACGTCCTACGAGCAGTACTTC

j_call: TRBJ1-1
v_call: TRBV12-5
clone_size: NA
d_call: NA
cdr3_aa: CASGLAFGLRANTEAFF
cdr3_nt: TGTGCTAGTGGTTTAGCATTTGGCTTAAGGGCGAACACTGAAGCTTTCTTT

j_call: TRBJ2-3
v_call: TRBV29-1
clone_size: NA
d_call: NA
cdr3_aa: CSVEGYKGTDTQYF
cdr3_nt: TGCAGCGTTGAAGGGTACAAGGGGACAGATACGCAGTATTTT

j_call: TRBJ2-1
v_call: TRBV9
clone_size: NA
d_call: NA
cdr3_aa: CASSKGVPYNEQFF
cdr3_nt: TGTGCCAGCAGCAAAGGGGTCCCCTACAATGAGCAGTTCTTC

j_call: TRBJ2-5
v_call: TRBV7-8
clone_size: NA
d_call: TRBD2
cdr3_aa: CASTGLAGVETQYF
cdr3_nt: TGTGCCAGCACCGGACTAGCGGGGGTGGAGACCCAGTACTTC

j_call: TRBJ2-3
v_call: TRBV29-1
clone_size: NA
d_call: NA
cdr3_aa: CSVDAAADTQYF
cdr3_nt: TGCAGCGTTGATGCAGCGGCAGATACGCAGTATTTT

j_call: TRBJ2-1
v_call: TRBV5-4
clone_size: NA
d_call: NA
cdr3_aa: CASSSGGGANYNEQFF
cdr3_nt: TGTGCCAGCAGCTCAGGTGGGGGGGCGAATTACAATGAGCAGTTCTTC

j_call: TRBJ1-5
v_call: TRBV2
clone_size: few
d_call: NA
cdr3_aa: CASSEGTDNQPQHF
cdr3_nt: TGTGCCAGCAGTGAAGGGACGGATAATCAGCCCCAGCATTTT

j_call: TRBJ2-7
v_call: TRBV25-1
clone_size: NA
d_call: NA
cdr3_aa: CASSGYEQYF
cdr3_nt: TGTGCCAGCAGTGGATACGAGCAGTACTTC

j_call: TRBJ2-1
v_call: TRBV28
clone_size: NA
d_call: NA
cdr3_aa: CASRFVAGSYNEQFF
cdr3_nt: TGTGCCAGCAGATTTGTAGCTGGCTCCTACAATGAGCAGTTCTTC

j_call: TRBJ2-1
v_call: TRBV7-9
clone_size: once
d_call: NA
cdr3_aa: CASSLARSSGYNEQFF
cdr3_nt: TGTGCCAGCAGCTTAGCGCGGTCCAGCGGCTACAATGAGCAGTTCTTC

j_call: TRBJ2-7
v_call: TRBV6-5
clone_size: once
d_call: TRBD1
cdr3_aa: CASSRTGNEQYF
cdr3_nt: TGTGCCAGCAGCAGGACAGGGAACGAGCAGTACTTC

j_call: TRBJ1-4
v_call: TRBV6-1
clone_size: NA
d_call: NA
cdr3_aa: CASSEPANEKLFF
cdr3_nt: TGTGCCAGCAGTGAACCGGCTAATGAAAAACTGTTTTTT

j_call: TRBJ2-7
v_call: TRBV7-2
clone_size: NA
d_call: TRBD1
cdr3_aa: CASSANRGSLYEQYF
cdr3_nt: TGTGCCAGCAGCGCCAACAGGGGATCCCTTTACGAGCAGTACTTC

j_call: TRBJ1-3
v_call: TRBV19
clone_size: NA
d_call: TRBD1
cdr3_aa: CASSARQGIISGNTIYF
cdr3_nt: TGTGCCAGTAGTGCCCGACAGGGGATTATCTCTGGAAACACCATATATTTT

j_call: TRBJ1-2
v_call: TRBV18
clone_size: once
d_call: NA
cdr3_aa: CASSPSSGGNYGYTF
cdr3_nt: TGTGCCAGCTCACCCTCGAGTGGGGGTAACTATGGCTACACCTTC

j_call: TRBJ1-1
v_call: TRBV4-1
clone_size: NA
d_call: NA
cdr3_aa: CASSQDRTMNTEAFF
cdr3_nt: TGCGCCAGCAGCCAAGACAGAACTATGAACACTGAAGCTTTCTTT

j_call: TRBJ1-3
v_call: TRBV18
clone_size: NA
d_call: NA
cdr3_aa: CASSPLQSSGNTIYF
cdr3_nt: TGTGCCAGCTCACCGCTCCAAAGCTCTGGAAACACCATATATTTT

j_call: TRBJ2-5
v_call: TRBV5-5
clone_size: NA
d_call: NA
cdr3_aa: CASSFLQGRIQETQYF
cdr3_nt: TGTGCCAGCAGCTTTCTCCAGGGAAGAATTCAAGAGACCCAGTACTTC

j_call: TRBJ2-7
v_call: TRBV9
clone_size: NA
d_call: NA
cdr3_aa: CASSPEGGVLGEQYF
cdr3_nt: TGTGCCAGCAGCCCTGAGGGGGGAGTTCTTGGCGAGCAGTACTTC

j_call: TRBJ2-6
v_call: TRBV27
clone_size: NA
d_call: NA
cdr3_aa: CASSFLPGRGANVLTF
cdr3_nt: TGTGCCAGCAGTTTTCTGCCAGGGAGGGGGGCCAACGTCCTGACTTTC

j_call: TRBJ2-3
v_call: TRBV7-9
clone_size: NA
d_call: TRBD2
cdr3_aa: CASSRLAGAGDTQYF
cdr3_nt: TGTGCCAGCAGCCGCCTAGCGGGAGCCGGAGATACGCAGTATTTT

j_call: TRBJ2-1
v_call: TRBV14
clone_size: NA
d_call: TRBD2
cdr3_aa: CASSRRLAGLTYNEQFF
cdr3_nt: TGTGCCAGCAGCCGAAGGTTAGCGGGACTTACCTACAATGAGCAGTTCTTC

j_call: TRBJ2-2
v_call: TRBV19
clone_size: NA
d_call: TRBD2
cdr3_aa: CASSPSGTTGELFF
cdr3_nt: TGTGCCAGTAGTCCTAGCGGGACCACCGGGGAGCTGTTTTTT

j_call: TRBJ2-7
v_call: TRBV5-1
clone_size: NA
d_call: NA
cdr3_aa: CASSLVGSSYEQYF
cdr3_nt: TGCGCCAGCAGCTTGGTTGGCAGCTCCTACGAGCAGTACTTC